Listed here is a single TCR beta chain. Assignment of participants to cohorts was predicated upon participant-reported clinical history. In the study's own analysis: Counts of nucleated cells, estimated from reference gene primer amplification, were obtained. Some clones are missing from TCRdb's copy, which holds only in-frame ones; the method was immunoSEQ multiplex PCR. That table supplies the V and J calls and clone size; D and trimming were determined from the DNA. The table lists under 300,000 clones, around nine tenths of them singletons, with 1.5% to 2% in the top ten. The sample belongs to a study of blood T cell repertoires in COVID-19. Across the whole study: Samples taken during acute and convalescent COVID-19 were collected in the United States, Italy and Spain. Nucleic acid was either cDNA or gDNA, and it came from T cells, B-cell-depleted T cells, or PBMCs.

This receptor was obtained from a woman between 18 and 30 years old who had recovered from COVID-19. The sequenced sample was PBMCs or T cells enriched from blood (not recorded which).

The CDR3 sequence is CAISAGGELFF. The CDR3 DNA is TGTGCCATCAGTGCAGGCGGGGAGCTGTTTTTT. The chain is built from TRBV10-3 and TRBJ2-2, with unresolved D. The CDR3 totals 11 residues. Germline CDR1 and CDR2: ENHRY and SYGVKD. With 4 bases removed from V and 7 bases from J, the gap between germline ends came to 4 bases.